The T cell receptor beta chain described here comes from a study of T cells in tuberculosis. Whole-study findings and limits: Using the GMM-specific repertoire gave around 90% accuracy versus approximately 66% with motifs. Shorter CDR3-alpha in active tuberculosis partly drove smaller distances. Samples were chosen by availability of cryopreserved specimens.

As concerns this clone: The antigen is unknown.

Germline V gene sequence: CDR1 SGHNT, CDR2 YENEEA. J was trimmed by 5 bases and V by 5 bases; bases with no gene match: 17. This CDR3 contains 18 residues. Time point defined: new active TB diagnosis, blood taken before or within 7 days of starting treatment. The protocol was immunoSEQ multiplex PCR, while the TCRdb copy is restricted to in-frame clones and leaves out a portion. The data show tens of thousands of clones, with 94% seen just once and roughly 4% held by the top ten. Specimen: PBMCs, collected at tuberculosis diagnosis. This chain uses TRBV11-3 with TRBJ1-1, with 10 bases matching TRBD1. The sequence was obtained from an adult with tuberculosis. CDR3 in amino acids: CASSLYDRGRKGMTEAFF. DNA for the CDR3: TGTGCCAGCAGCCTTTACGACAGGGGGCGTAAGGGGATGACTGAAGCTTTCTTT.